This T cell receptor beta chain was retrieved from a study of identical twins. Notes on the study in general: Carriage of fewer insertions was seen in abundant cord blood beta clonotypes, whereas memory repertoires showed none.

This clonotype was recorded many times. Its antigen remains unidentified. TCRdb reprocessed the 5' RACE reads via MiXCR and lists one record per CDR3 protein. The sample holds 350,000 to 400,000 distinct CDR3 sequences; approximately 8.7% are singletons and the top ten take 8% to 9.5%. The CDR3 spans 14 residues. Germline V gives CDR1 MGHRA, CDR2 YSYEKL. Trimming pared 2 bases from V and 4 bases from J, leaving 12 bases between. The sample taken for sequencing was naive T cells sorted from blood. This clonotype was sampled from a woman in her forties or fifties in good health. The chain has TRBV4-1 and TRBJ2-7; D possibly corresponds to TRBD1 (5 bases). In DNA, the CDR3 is TGCGCCAGCAGCCAACCCCGAGACAGTTACGAGCAGTACTTC. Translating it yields CASSQPRDSYEQYF.